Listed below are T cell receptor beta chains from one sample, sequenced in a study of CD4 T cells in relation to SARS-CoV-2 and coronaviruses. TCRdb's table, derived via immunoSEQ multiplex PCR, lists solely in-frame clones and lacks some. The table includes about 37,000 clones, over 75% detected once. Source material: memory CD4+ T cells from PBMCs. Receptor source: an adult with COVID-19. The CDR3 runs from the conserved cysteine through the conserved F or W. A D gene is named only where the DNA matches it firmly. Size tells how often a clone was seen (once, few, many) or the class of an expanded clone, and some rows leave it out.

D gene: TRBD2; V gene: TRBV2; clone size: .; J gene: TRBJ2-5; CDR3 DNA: TGTGCCAGCAGTGATGCAGATGGGGGAAGGACTAGCGGCGGTAGGACCCAGTACTTC; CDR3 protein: CASSDADGGRTSGGRTQYF
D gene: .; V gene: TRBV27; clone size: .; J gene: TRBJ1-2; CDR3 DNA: TGTGGCAGCAGACAAGGGGCTAATACTAACTATGGCTACACCTTC; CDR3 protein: CGSRQGANTNYGYTF
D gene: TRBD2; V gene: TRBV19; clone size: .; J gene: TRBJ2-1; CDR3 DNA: TGTGCCAGTAGTCCTAGCGGGGGGAACAATGAGCAGTTCTTC; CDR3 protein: CASSPSGGNNEQFF
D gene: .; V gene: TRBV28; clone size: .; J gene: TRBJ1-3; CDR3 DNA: TGTGCGACCCTCGGACCGGCTGGAAACACCATATATTTT; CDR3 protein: CATLGPAGNTIYF
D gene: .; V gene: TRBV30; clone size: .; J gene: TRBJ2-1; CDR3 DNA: TGTGCCTGGGGGGATCCGGTCGGCAGAGGGTTTGAGCAGTTCTTC; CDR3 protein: CAWGDPVGRGFEQFF
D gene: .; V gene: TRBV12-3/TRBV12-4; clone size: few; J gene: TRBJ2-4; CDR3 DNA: TGTGCCAGCAGTTTGAGCCTAGAACACATTCAGTACTTC; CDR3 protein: CASSLSLEHIQYF
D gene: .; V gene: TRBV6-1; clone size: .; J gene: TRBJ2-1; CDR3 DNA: TGTGCCAGCAGTGAATCCCGAGGGTGGGTGGACAATGAGCAGTTCTTC; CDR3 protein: CASSESRGWVDNEQFF
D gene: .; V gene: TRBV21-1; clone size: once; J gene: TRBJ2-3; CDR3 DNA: TGTGCCAGCAGCCGTTCGGCGGGTAACACAGATACGCAGTATTTT; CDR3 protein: CASSRSAGNTDTQYF
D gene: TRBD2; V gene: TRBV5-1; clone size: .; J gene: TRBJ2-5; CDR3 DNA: TGCGCCAGCAGCTTGGCCGGGGGGGTAGAGACCCAGTACTTC; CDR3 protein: CASSLAGGVETQYF
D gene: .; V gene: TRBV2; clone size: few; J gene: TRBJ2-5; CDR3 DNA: TGTGCCAGCAGTGAAGCTCGACAGTCGGTGGAGACCCAGTACTTC; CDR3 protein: CASSEARQSVETQYF
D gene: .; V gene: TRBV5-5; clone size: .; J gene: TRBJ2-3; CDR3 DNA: TGTGCCAGCAGCCACCGCGGCACAGATACGCAGTATTTT; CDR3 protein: CASSHRGTDTQYF
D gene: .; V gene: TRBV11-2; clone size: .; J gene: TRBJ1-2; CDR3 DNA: TGTGCCAGCAGCTCCCGGTCCCGGAGCGGCTACACCTTC; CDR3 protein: CASSSRSRSGYTF
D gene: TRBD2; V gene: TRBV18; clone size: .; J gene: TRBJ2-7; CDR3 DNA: TGTGCCAGCTCGCGGGACTACTCCTACGAGCAGTACTTC; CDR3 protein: CASSRDYSYEQYF
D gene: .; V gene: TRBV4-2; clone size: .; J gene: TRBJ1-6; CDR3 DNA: TGTGCCAGCAGCCAAGAGAGGGGTAGCTCCTATAATTCACCCCTCCACTTT; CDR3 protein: CASSQERGSSYNSPLHF
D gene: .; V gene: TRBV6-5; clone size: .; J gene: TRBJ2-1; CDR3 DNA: TGTGCCAGCAGAGTGGATATGAGCTCCTACAATGAGCAGTTCTTC; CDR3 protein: CASRVDMSSYNEQFF
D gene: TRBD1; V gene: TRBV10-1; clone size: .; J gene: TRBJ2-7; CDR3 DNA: TGCGCCAGCGTAGCCTGGGGACAGGGCATCTACGAGCAGTACTTC; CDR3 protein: CASVAWGQGIYEQYF
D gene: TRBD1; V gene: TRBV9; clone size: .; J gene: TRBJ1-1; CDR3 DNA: TGTGCCAGCAGCGTTGGGACGACAGGGGTGAACACTGAAGCTTTCTTT; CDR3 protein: CASSVGTTGVNTEAFF
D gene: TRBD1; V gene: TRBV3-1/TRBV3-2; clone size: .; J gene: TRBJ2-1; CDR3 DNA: TGTGCCAGCAGCCAACATCTGGACAGGGGGCCCGGCAATGAGCAGTTCTTC; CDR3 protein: CASSQHLDRGPGNEQFF
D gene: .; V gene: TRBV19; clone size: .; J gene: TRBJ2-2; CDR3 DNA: TGTGCCAGTAGTAAACAGGGAAGGACCGGGGAGCTGTTTTTT; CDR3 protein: CASSKQGRTGELFF
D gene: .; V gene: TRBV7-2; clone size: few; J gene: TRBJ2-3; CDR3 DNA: TGTGCCAGCAGCGTGACTGCGATCTTCACAGATACGCAGTATTTT; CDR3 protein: CASSVTAIFTDTQYF
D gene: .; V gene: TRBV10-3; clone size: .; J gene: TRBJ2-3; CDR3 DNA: TGTGCCATTGGAGCTAGCACAGATACGCAGTATTTT; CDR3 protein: CAIGASTDTQYF
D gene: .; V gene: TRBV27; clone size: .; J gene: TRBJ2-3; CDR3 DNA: TGTGCCAGCAGTTCGGGACACCCCGAGGGAGGGCAGTATTTT; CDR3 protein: CASSSGHPEGGQYF
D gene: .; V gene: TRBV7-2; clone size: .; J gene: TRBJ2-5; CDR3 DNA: TGTGCCAGCAGCTCGGACAGTAAAGAGACCCAGTACTTC; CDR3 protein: CASSSDSKETQYF
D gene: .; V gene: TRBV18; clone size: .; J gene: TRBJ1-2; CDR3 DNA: TGTGCCAGCACCGTAGACGGGCCCTATGGCTACACCTTC; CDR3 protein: CASTVDGPYGYTF
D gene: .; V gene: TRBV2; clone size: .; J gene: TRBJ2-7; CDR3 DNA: TGTGCCAGCAGTGAGGGGGCCTACGAGCAGTACTTC; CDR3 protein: CASSEGAYEQYF
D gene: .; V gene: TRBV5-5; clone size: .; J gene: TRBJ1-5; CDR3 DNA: TGTGCCAGCAGCCCCCTTTTGTCGGGGATCGGCGGTCAGCCCCAGCATTTT; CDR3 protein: CASSPLLSGIGGQPQHF
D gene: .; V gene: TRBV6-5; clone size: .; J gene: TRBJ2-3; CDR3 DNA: TGTGCCAGCAGTTACTCAGGAAACCTCGGAGGTACGCAGTATTTT; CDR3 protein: CASSYSGNLGGTQYF
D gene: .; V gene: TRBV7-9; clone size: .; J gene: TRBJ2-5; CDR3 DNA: TGTGCCAGCAGCTACCAAGAGACCCAGTACTTC; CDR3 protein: CASSYQETQYF
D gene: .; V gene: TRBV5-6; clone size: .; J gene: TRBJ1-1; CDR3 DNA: TGTGCCAGCAGCTTGGACAGGGTGTTCACTGAAGCTTTCTTT; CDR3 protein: CASSLDRVFTEAFF
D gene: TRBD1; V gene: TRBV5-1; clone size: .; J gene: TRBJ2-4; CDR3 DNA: TGCGCCAGCCGCGATCAGGGGGCTGTGGACATTCAGTACTTC; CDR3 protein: CASRDQGAVDIQYF
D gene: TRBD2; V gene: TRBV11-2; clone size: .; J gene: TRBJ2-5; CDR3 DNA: TGTGCCAGCAGCCACGGGACTAAAGAGACCCAGTACTTC; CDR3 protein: CASSHGTKETQYF
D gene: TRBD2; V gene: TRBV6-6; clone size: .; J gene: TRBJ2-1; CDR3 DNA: TGTGCCAGCAGTCGGACTAGCGGGGGGGCCGTGGGCTATGAGCAGTTCTTC; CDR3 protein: CASSRTSGGAVGYEQFF
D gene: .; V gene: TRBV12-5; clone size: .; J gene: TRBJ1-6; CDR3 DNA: TGTGCTAGTGGTTTGGTACTCTGGGATAGCTCCTATAATTCACCCCTCCACTTT; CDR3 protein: CASGLVLWDSSYNSPLHF
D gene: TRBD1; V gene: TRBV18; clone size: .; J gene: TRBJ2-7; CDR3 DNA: TGTGCCAGCTCAAAACAGGGGGCCTACGAGCAGTACTTC; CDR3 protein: CASSKQGAYEQYF
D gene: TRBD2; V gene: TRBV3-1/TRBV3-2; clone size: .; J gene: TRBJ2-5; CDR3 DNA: TGTGCCAGCAGCCAGTGGACTAGCGGGGGGATGGGGGAGACCCAGTACTTC; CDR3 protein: CASSQWTSGGMGETQYF
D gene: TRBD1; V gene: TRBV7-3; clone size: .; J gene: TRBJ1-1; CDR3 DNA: TGTGCCAGCAGCGCGACAGGGATGAACACTGAAGCTTTCTTT; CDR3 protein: CASSATGMNTEAFF
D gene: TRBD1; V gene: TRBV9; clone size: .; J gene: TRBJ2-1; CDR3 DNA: TGTGCCAGCAGCGCCCGGCAGGACAGGGGACATGAGCAGTTCTTC; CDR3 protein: CASSARQDRGHEQFF